The 29 T cell receptor beta chains in this list originate from one sample, sequenced in a study of cytomegalovirus exposure and HLA in healthy donors. A multiplex PCR was run with 60 Vbeta primers and 13 Jbeta primers. TCRdb's copy holds only in-frame clones and misses some; the assay was immunoSEQ multiplex PCR. The table includes around 95,000 clones, 82% detected once. Material: PBMCs. The source of these receptors is a man aged 25-45 years in good health and CMV-seropositive.

This clone was recorded only once. The chain combines TRBV7-2 with TRBJ1-5; 7 positions match TRBD1. The CDR3 runs to 16 residues. Germline CDR1 and CDR2: SGHTA and FQGNSA. V was pared by 1 base and J by 4 bases, with 7 bases of the junction left unmatched. The CDR3 region has the DNA TGTGCCAGCAGCTTAGTCGTAGGGGGCGGGAATCAGCCCCAGCATTTT. Translating it yields CASSLVVGGGNQPQHF.

This rearrangement joins TRBV15 to TRBJ2-2; the match to TRBD2 covers 12 bases. The germline V gene has CDR1 LNHNV and CDR2 YYDKDF (reference sequence). This CDR3 has 18 amino acids. The trim removed 0 bases at V and 4 bases at J, leaving 6 bases unmatched. The DNA for the CDR3 is TGTGCCACCAGCAGAGAACGACTAGCGGGAGTTGGCACCGGGGAGCTGTTTTTT. Translated: CATSRERLAGVGTGELFF.

The chain carries TRBV7-6 and TRBJ2-5; 14 nucleotides align to TRBD2. The length of the CDR3 is 17 residues. V was clipped by 4 bases and J by 5 bases; unmatched bases: 9. Germline CDR1 is SGHVS and CDR2 is FNYEAQ. The CDR3 here is CASSSTTSGRAGETQYF. In nucleotides, the CDR3 is TGTGCCAGCAGCTCGACGACTAGCGGGAGGGCCGGGGAGACCCAGTACTTC.

The rearrangement links TRBV6-5 to TRBJ2-7, with 7 bases aligning to TRBD1. Germline lookup yields CDR1 MNHEY and CDR2 SVGAGI. The CDR3 consists of 15 residues. The junction had 9 bases not matched to a gene; V was cut back by 4 bases and J by 3 bases. In DNA form, the CDR3 reads TGTGCCAGCAGTTTAGCACCGGACAGGAGCTACGAGCAGTACTTC. Its protein product is CASSLAPDRSYEQYF.

V and J are TRBV4-3 and TRBJ2-1; 8 bases fit TRBD2. This CDR3 contains 14 residues. Germline V CDR1 and CDR2: LGHNA, YSLEER. The V segment lost 2 bases and the J segment 8 bases; nucleotides outside the gene matches: 5. CDR3 residues: CASSQRTSSDEQFF. CDR3 DNA sequence: TGCGCCAGCAGCCAAAGGACTAGCTCAGATGAGCAGTTCTTC.

The V gene is TRBV7-9, the J gene TRBJ2-5, with a tentative D call TRBD2 (6 bases). CDR1 and CDR2 (germline): SEHNR, FQNEAQ (reference sequence). Trimming cost V 8 bases and J 5 bases, with 21 bases left between them. This CDR3 has 15 amino acids. The CDR3 region is CASPGEAGKGETQYF. CDR3 nucleotide sequence: TGTGCCAGCCCCGGGGAGGCAGGGAAGGGCGAGACCCAGTACTTC.

The rearrangement uses TRBV29-1 and TRBJ1-2; 8 bases fit TRBD1. Trimming cost V 6 bases and J 8 bases; bases outside gene matches: 2. Germline V CDR1 and CDR2: SQVTM, ANQGSEA. This CDR3 comprises 10 residues. CDR3 nucleotide sequence: TGCAGCGTCGGACAGGGCGGCTACACCTTC. This translates into CSVGQGGYTF.

This clone was counted only a few times. This sequence joins TRBV21-1 and TRBJ2-5; TRBD1, as called in the table, went unchecked against the DNA. Gene TRBJ2-7 matches the end of the DNA better, so the J call may be wrong. TRBV21-1 is a known pseudogene. The CDR3 has 16 residues. As DNA, the CDR3 is TGTGCCAGCAGGCCGGGACAGGGGTTCGTTGGCTACGAGCAGTACTTC. It codes for CASRPGQGFVGYEQYF.

This clone was detected only once. The rearrangement uses TRBV2 and TRBJ2-7; D might be TRBD1 (6 bases). The germline gives CDR1 SNHLY, CDR2 FYNNEI. Trimming stripped 6 bases from V and 6 bases from J, with 18 bases between. The CDR3 extends over 14 amino acids. The CDR3 DNA reads as TGTGCCAGCAGAAGACAGGACAACTTTGGCGAGCAGTACTTC. Translation gives CASRRQDNFGEQYF. The full variable domain, rest sourced from reference TRBV2 and TRBJ2-7, is EPEVTQTPSHQVTQMGQEVILRCVPISNHLYFYWYRQILGQKVEFLVSFYNNEISEKSEIFDDQFSVERPDGSNFTLKIRSTKLEDSAMYFCASRRQDNFGEQYFGPGTRLTVT.

The chain joins TRBV6-5 to TRBJ2-3; weak D call: TRBD2 (6 bases). The germline CDR1 and CDR2 sequences are MNHEY and SVGAGI. The CDR3 has 15 residues. V lost 6 bases and J 1 base, leaving 14 bases between the germline ends. In DNA form, the CDR3 reads TGTGCCAGCAGACCAAGCGGGTCCCGCACAGATACGCAGTATTTT. It specifies CASRPSGSRTDTQYF.

The chain carries TRBV27 and TRBJ2-7; D gene ambiguous. CDR3 length: 13 amino acids. Germline V lookup: CDR1 MNHEY, CDR2 SMNVEV (reference sequence). The V gene lost 2 bases and the J gene lost 1 base, with 6 bases spanning the gap. The CDR3 here is CASSLGRSYEQYF. For the CDR3, the DNA is TGTGCCAGCAGTTTAGGGCGATCCTACGAGCAGTACTTC.

This chain joins TRBV6-4 and TRBJ2-2; D perhaps matches TRBD2 (5 bases). This CDR3 is 14 amino acids long. Trimming pared 4 bases from V and 4 bases from J, leaving 10 bases between. The germline V gene has CDR1 MRHNA and CDR2 SNTAGT. CDR3 in amino acids: CASSATAGTGELFF. As DNA, the CDR3 is TGTGCCAGCAGTGCAACTGCGGGCACCGGGGAGCTGTTTTTT.

The chain links TRBV6-4 to TRBJ2-2; 7 positions match TRBD1. Trimming removed 2 bases from V and 4 bases from J; junction bases left unmatched: 7. The length of the CDR3 is 16 residues. In germline, CDR1 is MRHNA, CDR2 SNTAGT. The CDR3 nucleotides read TGTGCCAGCAGTGACAAAACAGGGGATAGCACCGGGGAGCTGTTTTTT. Its translation is CASSDKTGDSTGELFF.

The chain uses TRBV7-9 and TRBJ2-2; TRBD2 aligns across 7 bases. V dropped 1 base and J dropped 3; count of bases not matched to a gene: 5. Per germline, CDR1 SEHNR and CDR2 FQNEAQ (reference sequence). The CDR3 runs to 16 residues. The CDR3 sequence: CASSLGPAGDTGELFF. The CDR3 coding sequence is TGTGCCAGCAGCTTAGGCCCCGCGGGGGACACCGGGGAGCTGTTTTTT. The variable domain in full, with the rest retrieved from reference TRBV7-9 and TRBJ2-2, is DTGVSQNPRHKITKRGQNVTFRCDPISEHNRLYWYRQTLGQGPEFLTYFQNEAQLEKSRLLSDRFSAERPKGSFSTLEIQRTEQGDSAMYLCASSLGPAGDTGELFFGEGSRLTVL.

This rearrangement joins TRBV11-2 to TRBJ2-3; D is possibly TRBD1 (5 bases). The germline V and J ends were trimmed by 0 bases and 7 bases, with 11 bases remaining between them. The V gene's germline CDR1 is SGHAT and CDR2 FQNNGV. The CDR3 loop spans 14 amino acids. The chain's CDR3 is CASSLDRAYYTQYF. DNA of the CDR3: TGTGCCAGCAGCTTAGACAGGGCCTATTATACGCAGTATTTT. The complete variable domain, with remaining parts taken from reference TRBV11-2 and TRBJ2-3, reads EAGVAQSPRYKIIEKRQSVAFWCNPISGHATLYWYQQILGQGPKLLIQFQNNGVVDDSQLPKDRFSAERLKGVDSTLKIQPAKLEDSAVYLCASSLDRAYYTQYFGPGTRLTVL.

The chain combines TRBV7-2 with TRBJ1-4; no clear D. V dropped 1 base and J dropped 12 bases, with 15 bases sitting between them. Germline values: CDR1 SGHTA, CDR2 FQGNSA. The CDR3 is 14 amino acids. The CDR3 sequence is CASSLEQSFAELFF. CDR3 nucleotide sequence: TGTGCCAGCAGCTTAGAGCAGAGCTTCGCGGAACTGTTTTTT.

The CDR3 nucleotides are TGTGCCAGCAGCTTAGAGTTTTCGGGCTACGAGCAGTACTTC. It encodes CASSLEFSGYEQYF. The rearrangement links TRBV11-2 to TRBJ2-7; no reliable D call. V was cut by 0 bases and J by 3 bases, with 9 bases left in between. The CDR3 loop spans 14 amino acids. CDR1 is SGHAT and CDR2 is FQNNGV in the germline V gene.

This clone was recorded a few times. The rearrangement links TRBV5-6 to TRBJ2-6, with D unresolved. Trimming removed 0 bases from V and 8 bases from J, with 15 bases in between. The CDR3 is 16 amino acids. In germline, CDR1 is SGHDT, CDR2 YYEEEE. The CDR3: CASSLVGVQVTNVLTF. CDR3 in DNA: TGTGCCAGCAGCTTGGTAGGAGTACAAGTGACCAACGTCCTGACTTTC.

This chain uses TRBV10-2 with TRBJ1-2; no reliable D call. This CDR3 spans 13 amino acids. In germline, CDR1 is WSHSY, CDR2 SAAADI. The germline V and J ends were trimmed by 7 bases and 0 bases, with 9 bases remaining between them. The CDR3 spells CASTALANYGYTF. In DNA form, the CDR3 reads TGCGCCAGCACGGCCCTAGCTAACTATGGCTACACCTTC.

The chain is built from TRBV28 and TRBJ1-2; tentative D call: TRBD1 (5 bases). Trimming took 8 bases from V and 4 from J, leaving 11 bases between them. The CDR3 consists of 12 residues. The germline V gene has CDR1 MDHEN and CDR2 SYDVKM. The CDR3 loop is CASGQDTYGYTF. The CDR3 bases are TGTGCCAGCGGTCAGGACACCTATGGCTACACCTTC.

This chain uses TRBV19 with TRBJ1-4, with 8 nucleotides matching TRBD1. In germline, CDR1 is LNHDA, CDR2 SQIVND (reference sequence). This CDR3 is 15 amino acids long. V shed 9 bases and J 5 bases; nucleotides not matched to a gene: 11. CDR3 region: CASASGGRGNEKLFF. The CDR3, as DNA: TGTGCCAGCGCGTCAGGGGGCAGGGGGAATGAAAAACTGTTTTTT.

This clone showed up just a few times. This chain links TRBV5-1 with TRBJ1-4; 12 bases line up with TRBD1. Germline V gene lookup returns CDR1 SGHRS and CDR2 YFSETQ. The J segment lost 1 base and the V segment lost 0 bases, leaving 7 bases of the junction unmatched. This CDR3 has 19 residues. The CDR3 nucleotides read TGCGCCAGCAGCTTGGGGGACAGGGGGCAGAAGGGAACTAATGAAAAACTGTTTTTT. Residues: CASSLGDRGQKGTNEKLFF.

The chain combines TRBV27 with TRBJ1-6; D is unresolved. The CDR3 loop spans 15 amino acids. V was clipped by 6 bases and J by 0 bases, with 9 bases between them. The V gene's germline CDR1 is MNHEY and CDR2 SMNVEV (reference sequence). CDR3 sequence (DNA): TGTGCCAGCAGCCCACTAAGCTCCTATAATTCACCCCTCCACTTT. The encoded protein is CASSPLSSYNSPLHF.

This chain joins TRBV18 and TRBJ1-6; D is unclear. The CDR3 length is 14 residues. Trimming cost V 6 bases and J 7 bases, with 13 bases left between them. Germline-derived CDR1 and CDR2 are KGHSH and LQKENI. In nucleotides, the CDR3 is TGTGCCAGCTCCTCGACTCAAGGAAATTCACCCCTCCACTTT. Protein product: CASSSTQGNSPLHF.

The chain recombines TRBV15 with TRBJ2-5, with D perhaps TRBD1 (5 bases). V lost 0 bases, J lost 4 bases, and 9 bases lay in between. The germline V gene encodes CDR1 LNHNV and CDR2 YYDKDF (reference sequence). This CDR3 is built from 14 residues. The CDR3 region is CATSRDPGLETQYF. The CDR3 region has the DNA TGTGCCACCAGCAGAGATCCAGGGTTAGAGACCCAGTACTTC.

As DNA, the CDR3 is TGTGCCAGCAGCCAAGACGGGACTAGCGGCTCCTACAATGAGCAGTTCTTC. Translating it yields CASSQDGTSGSYNEQFF. The chain has TRBV4-2 and TRBJ2-1; 11 bases fit TRBD2. Germline V gene sequence: CDR1 LGHNA, CDR2 YNFKEQ. This CDR3 is built from 17 residues. Germline trimming cut 0 bases from V and 0 bases from J; bases unmatched to any gene: 1.

This sequence joins TRBV30 and TRBJ1-2; D is perhaps TRBD1 (6 bases). This CDR3 has 12 residues. V was shortened by 4 bases and J by 2 bases, with 8 bases between the two germline ends. Germline CDR1 GTSNPN, CDR2 SVGIG (reference sequence). CDR3 in amino acids: CAWKGQNYGYTF. The CDR3 DNA reads TGTGCCTGGAAAGGACAGAACTATGGCTACACCTTC.

This sequence joins TRBV5-1 and TRBJ2-7; TRBD1 matches at 7 bases. The V gene's germline CDR1 is SGHRS and CDR2 YFSETQ. After removal of 0 bases from V and 1 base from J, the junction contained 4 bases not matched to a gene. CDR3 length: 15 amino acids. CDR3 loop: CASSLVTGRSYEQYF. As DNA, the CDR3 is TGCGCCAGCAGCTTGGTGACAGGGAGATCCTACGAGCAGTACTTC.

J is TRBJ2-5 and V is TRBV4-2; D might be TRBD2 (6 bases). This CDR3 has 15 amino acids. The germline V gene has CDR1 LGHNA and CDR2 YNFKEQ. V was cut by 0 bases and J by 5 bases, with 13 bases left in between. The DNA of the CDR3 is TGTGCCAGCAGCCAAGATAACCTAGCGAAGGAGACCCAGTACTTC. Its translation is CASSQDNLAKETQYF.